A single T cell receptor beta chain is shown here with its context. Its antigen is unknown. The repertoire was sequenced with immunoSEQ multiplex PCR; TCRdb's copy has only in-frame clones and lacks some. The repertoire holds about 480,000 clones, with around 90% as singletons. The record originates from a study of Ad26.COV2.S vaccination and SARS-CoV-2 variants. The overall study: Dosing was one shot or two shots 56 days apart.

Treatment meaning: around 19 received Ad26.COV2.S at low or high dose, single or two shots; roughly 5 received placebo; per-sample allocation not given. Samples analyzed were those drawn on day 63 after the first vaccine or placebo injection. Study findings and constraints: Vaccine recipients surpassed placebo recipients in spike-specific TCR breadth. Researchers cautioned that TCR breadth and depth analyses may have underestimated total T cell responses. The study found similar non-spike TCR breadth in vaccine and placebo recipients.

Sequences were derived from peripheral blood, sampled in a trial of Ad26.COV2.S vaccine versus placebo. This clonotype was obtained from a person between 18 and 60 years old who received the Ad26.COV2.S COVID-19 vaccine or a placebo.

CDR3 residues: CASSHAGAAFF. The CDR3 region has the DNA TGTGCCAGCAGCCACGCCGGGGCGGCTTTCTTT. V and J are TRBV14 and TRBJ1-1; D possibly corresponds to TRBD1 (5 bases). This CDR3 contains 11 residues. Germline lookup yields CDR1 SGHDN and CDR2 FVKESK. V shed 3 bases and J shed 11 bases, with 10 bases lying between them.